This entry lists 13 T cell receptor beta chains sequenced from one sample in a study of memory CD4+ T cells and cytomegalovirus serostatus. Using immunoSEQ multiplex PCR, the repertoire was profiled, and TCRdb retains in-frame clones only, with some absent. The repertoire holds 45,000 to 65,000 clones, with around 83% as singletons. The sort gate was single viable CD3+CD4+CD8-CD45RO+ cells for memory CD4+ T cells. The sample comprised memory CD4+ T cells from blood. These receptors all come from an adult in good health and CMV-seropositive.

This chain joins TRBV7-2 and TRBJ1-1, with D perhaps TRBD1 (5 bases). V was pared by 5 bases and J by 3 bases, with 10 bases between. Looked up from germline, CDR1 is SGHTA and CDR2 is FQGNSA. The CDR3 covers 13 residues. The CDR3 region is CASSRRVDTEAFF. The CDR3 DNA sequence: TGTGCCAGCAGCCGCAGGGTTGACACTGAAGCTTTCTTT.

The chain employs TRBV6-5 and TRBJ1-3; no definite D call. The germline V gene has CDR1 MNHEY and CDR2 SVGAGI. CDR3 length equals 15 residues. V was trimmed by 6 bases and J by 0 bases, leaving 12 bases between them. The CDR3 sequence: CASRTTRSSGNTIYF. CDR3 nucleotides: TGTGCCAGCAGAACTACCCGGAGCTCTGGAAACACCATATATTTT.

The rearrangement links TRBV5-1 to TRBJ2-1; TRBD1 matches at 10 bases. The CDR3 consists of 14 residues. Germline-derived CDR1 and CDR2 are SGHRS and YFSETQ. V was pared by 2 bases and J by 6 bases, with 2 bases of the junction left unmatched. The DNA of the CDR3 is TGCGCCAGCAGCTTATGGGACAGGGGCAATGAGCAGTTCTTC. This codes for CASSLWDRGNEQFF.

This clone occurred once. V gene TRBV2 combines with J gene TRBJ2-5; the match to TRBD1 covers 9 bases. This CDR3 has 13 amino acids. The germline V gene has CDR1 SNHLY and CDR2 FYNNEI. Trimming cost V 6 bases and J 6 bases; bases outside gene matches: 5. The CDR3 region is CASRGDRAKTQYF. The CDR3 nucleotides are TGTGCCAGCAGGGGGGACAGGGCGAAGACCCAGTACTTC. Based on the CDR3 plus reference TRBV2 and TRBJ2-5, the full variable domain is EPEVTQTPSHQVTQMGQEVILRCVPISNHLYFYWYRQILGQKVEFLVSFYNNEISEKSEIFDDQFSVERPDGSNFTLKIRSTKLEDSAMYFCASRGDRAKTQYFGPGTRLLVL.

This clone was found once. The V and J genes are TRBV7-9 and TRBJ1-5; TRBD1 might be the D (5 bases). The V gene lost 6 bases and the J gene lost 6 bases, with 15 bases spanning the gap. The CDR3 has 14 amino acids. Germline V CDR1 and CDR2: SEHNR, FQNEAQ (reference sequence). CDR3 protein: CASSSDWGGQPQHF. The CDR3 nucleotides read TGTGCCAGCAGTTCAGACTGGGGGGGTCAGCCCCAGCATTTT.

V gene TRBV4-1 combines with J gene TRBJ2-2; TRBD1 aligns across 7 bases. Trimming took 5 bases from V and 3 from J; bases not matched to a gene: 15. Germline loops: CDR1 MGHRA, CDR2 YSYEKL. This CDR3 region has 18 residues. The DNA for the CDR3 is TGCGCCAGCAGCTACCCCCCAGGGGGATCCGCCGACACCGGGGAGCTGTTTTTT. This codes for CASSYPPGGSADTGELFF.

This chain uses TRBV10-2 with TRBJ1-5; no firm D call. CDR3 length: 14 residues. V was trimmed by 3 bases and J by 0 bases, leaving 6 bases between them. CDR1 and CDR2 from the germline V gene are WSHSY and SAAADI. DNA for the CDR3: TGCGCCAGCAGTGATCCGGGTAGCAATCAGCCCCAGCATTTT. Protein sequence: CASSDPGSNQPQHF.

The chain combines TRBV4-2 with TRBJ1-3; the D gene is possibly TRBD1 (5 bases). This CDR3 contains 17 residues. The V and J ends lost 4 bases and 0 bases respectively, with 16 bases between them. The germline V gene has CDR1 LGHNA and CDR2 YNFKEQ. The CDR3 DNA reads TGTGCCAGCAGCCTCTCCCAGGGCGATAGCTCTGGAAACACCATATATTTT. Translated, it gives CASSLSQGDSSGNTIYF.

This clone is a singleton in its sample. The gene calls are TRBV20-1 and TRBJ2-1, with D uncertain. Germline loops: CDR1 DFQATT, CDR2 SNEGSKA (reference sequence). V gave up 6 bases and J gave up 8 bases, with 11 bases separating them. This CDR3 region has 11 residues. CDR3 sequence reads: CSAESRDEQFF. The DNA for the CDR3 is TGCAGTGCCGAGAGTAGGGATGAGCAGTTCTTC.

The chain employs TRBV19 and TRBJ2-5; D may be TRBD2 (6 bases). CDR1 LNHDA and CDR2 SQIVND come from the germline V gene (reference sequence). V gave up 5 bases and J gave up 1 base, with 11 bases separating them. CDR3 length equals 14 residues. CDR3 protein: CASSPGRGQETQYF. The CDR3 DNA reads TGTGCCAGTAGTCCGGGGCGGGGCCAAGAGACCCAGTACTTC.

This clone showed up just a few times. The V and J genes are TRBV7-9 and TRBJ2-7; unclear D gene. CDR3 length: 12 amino acids. Germline CDR1 is SEHNR and CDR2 is FQNEAQ (reference sequence). Deletions cut 1 base from V and 5 bases from J, with 6 bases between. The CDR3 sequence is CASSLGTDEQYF. CDR3 sequence (DNA): TGTGCCAGCAGCTTAGGTACGGACGAGCAGTACTTC.

This clone was found a few times. The rearrangement uses TRBV4-1 and TRBJ2-5; 13 bases map to TRBD2. The CDR3 spans 17 residues. Losses at the gene ends were 6 bases for V and 5 bases for J; bases not matched to a gene: 12. Looked up from germline, CDR1 is MGHRA and CDR2 is YSYEKL. CDR3 protein: CASSPRGLAGVQETQYF. CDR3 nucleotide sequence: TGCGCCAGCAGTCCCCGAGGACTAGCGGGAGTACAGGAGACCCAGTACTTC.

The gene calls are TRBV28 and TRBJ1-1; unclear D gene. From germline, CDR1 is MDHEN and CDR2 SYDVKM. There are 14 residues in the CDR3. V lost 2 bases, J lost 1 base, and 8 bases lay in between. CDR3 bases: TGTGCCAGCAGTTTAATACAGAGGAACACTGAAGCTTTCTTT. Its translation is CASSLIQRNTEAFF.